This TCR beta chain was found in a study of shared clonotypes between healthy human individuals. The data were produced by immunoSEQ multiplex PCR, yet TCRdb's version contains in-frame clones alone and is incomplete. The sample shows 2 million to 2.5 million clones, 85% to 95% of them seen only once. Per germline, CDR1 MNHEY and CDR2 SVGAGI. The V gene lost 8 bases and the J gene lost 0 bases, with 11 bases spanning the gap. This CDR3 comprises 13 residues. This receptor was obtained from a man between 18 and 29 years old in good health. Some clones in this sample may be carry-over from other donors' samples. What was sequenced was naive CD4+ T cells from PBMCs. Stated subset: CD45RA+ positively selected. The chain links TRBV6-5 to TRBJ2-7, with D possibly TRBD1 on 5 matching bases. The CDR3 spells CASGRQYSYEQYF. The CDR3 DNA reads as TGTGCCAGCGGACGACAGTACTCCTACGAGCAGTACTTC.